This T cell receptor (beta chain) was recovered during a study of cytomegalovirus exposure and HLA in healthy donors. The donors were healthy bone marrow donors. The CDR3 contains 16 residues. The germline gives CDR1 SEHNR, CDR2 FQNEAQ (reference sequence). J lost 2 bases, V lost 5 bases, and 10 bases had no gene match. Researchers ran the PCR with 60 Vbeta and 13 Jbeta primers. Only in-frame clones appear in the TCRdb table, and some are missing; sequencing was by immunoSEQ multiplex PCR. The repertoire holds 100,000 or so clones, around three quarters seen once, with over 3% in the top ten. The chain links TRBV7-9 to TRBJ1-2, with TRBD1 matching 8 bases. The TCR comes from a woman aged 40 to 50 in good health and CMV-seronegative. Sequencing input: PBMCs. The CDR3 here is CASSTSDREGNYGYTF. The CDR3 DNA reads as TGTGCCAGCAGCACTTCGGACAGGGAGGGAAACTATGGCTACACCTTC.